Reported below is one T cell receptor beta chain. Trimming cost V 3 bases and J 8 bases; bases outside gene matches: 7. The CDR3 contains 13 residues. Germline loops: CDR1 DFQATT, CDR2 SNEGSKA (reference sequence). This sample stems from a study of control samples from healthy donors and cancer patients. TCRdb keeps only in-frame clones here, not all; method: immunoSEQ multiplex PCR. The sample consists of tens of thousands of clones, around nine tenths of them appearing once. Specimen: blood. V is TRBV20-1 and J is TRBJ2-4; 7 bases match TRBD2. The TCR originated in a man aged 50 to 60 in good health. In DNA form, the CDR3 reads TGCAGTGCTAGTCGGGGGAGCGGGGACATTCAGTACTTC. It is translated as CSASRGSGDIQYF.